These 6 T cell receptor beta chains were all obtained from the same sample, sequenced in a study of human thymus T cells. Method: immunoSEQ multiplex PCR; TCRdb's copy keeps in-frame clones and lacks some. Of roughly 54,000 clones detected, roughly 94% appear once; the ten largest clones hold around 5.9%. Sequenced: blood. The receptors come from a boy younger than two with a congenital heart defect but otherwise immunologically healthy.

The V and J genes are TRBV5-4 and TRBJ1-2; D might be TRBD1 (6 bases). The CDR3 extends over 16 amino acids. Per germline, CDR1 SGHNT and CDR2 YYREEE (reference sequence). V was clipped by 0 bases and J by 5 bases, with 17 bases between them. CDR3 amino acids: CASSLDLGGGVYGYTF. As DNA, the CDR3 is TGTGCCAGCAGCTTGGACCTTGGGGGGGGCGTTTATGGCTACACCTTC.

The CDR3 region has the DNA TGTGCCAGTAGTATCCCGGGACAGGGGGCGCGTGAGCAGTTCTTC. Its protein product is CASSIPGQGAREQFF. The chain uses TRBV19 and TRBJ2-1, with 12 bases that match TRBD1. Germline assignment: CDR1 LNHDA and CDR2 SQIVND (reference sequence). The CDR3 spans 15 residues. The junction had 6 bases not matched to a gene; V was cut back by 3 bases and J by 9 bases.

This sequence joins TRBV2 and TRBJ1-6, with no clear D. CDR1 is SNHLY, CDR2 FYNNEI, per germline. The CDR3 sequence is 17 residues long. Trimming removed 1 base at V and 0 bases at J, with 10 bases between. CDR3 nucleotide sequence: TGTGCCAGCAGTGAAGGGGTAGGGAGCTCCTATAATTCACCCCTCCACTTT. Its protein product is CASSEGVGSSYNSPLHF.

This chain connects TRBV6-5 to TRBJ2-7; 8 positions agree with TRBD1. Trimming removed 4 bases from V and 2 bases from J; junction bases left unmatched: 7. The germline V gene has CDR1 MNHEY and CDR2 SVGAGI. This CDR3 has 15 amino acids. The CDR3 DNA reads TGTGCCAGCAGTTCGACCGGGACAGGAACCTACGAGCAGTACTTC. This translates into CASSSTGTGTYEQYF.

Remarks on this clone: This sample includes further DNA sequences coding for the same CDR3. The chain uses TRBV5-6 and TRBJ2-2; tentatively, D is TRBD2 (6 bases). The V gene's germline CDR1 is SGHDT and CDR2 YYEEEE. V was clipped by 4 bases and J by 7 bases, with 8 bases between them. The length of the CDR3 is 12 residues. In DNA form, the CDR3 reads TGTGCCAGCAGCCTCGGGGGCGGGGAGCTGTTTTTT. Translated: CASSLGGGELFF.

The gene calls are TRBV23-1 and TRBJ1-2; TRBD1 agrees at 9 bases. TRBV23-1 is annotated as an ORF whose role is uncertain. The CDR3 covers 17 residues. With 0 bases clipped from V and 6 bases from J, the junction kept 11 bases outside the gene matches. CDR3 residues: CASSQSGADRGENGYTF. The DNA of the CDR3 is TGCGCCAGCAGTCAATCGGGGGCGGACAGGGGAGAGAATGGCTACACCTTC.